These 8 T cell receptor beta chains were sequenced from one sample in a study of OX40 agonist ivuxolimab in advanced cancers. This table comes from immunoSEQ multiplex PCR, and its TCRdb copy is limited to in-frame clones, with some not included. The sample records 55,000 to 85,000 clones, over 75% being singletons. The sequenced sample was CD4+ or CD8+ T cells sorted from blood, obtained in a trial of the OX40 agonist ivuxolimab. These receptors came from an adult with an advanced solid tumor such as melanoma, head and neck, liver or kidney cancer.

The chain joins TRBV18 to TRBJ1-2; the match to TRBD1 covers 7 bases. With 4 bases clipped from V and 1 base from J, the junction kept 9 bases outside the gene matches. This CDR3 is built from 16 residues. In germline, CDR1 is KGHSH, CDR2 LQKENI. The CDR3 sequence: CASSLSDRTINYGYTF. The CDR3 region has the DNA TGTGCCAGCTCACTGTCGGACAGGACTATTAACTATGGCTACACCTTC.

The table lists this clone with a few counts. The chain combines TRBV6-5 with TRBJ1-5; D gene unclear. The CDR3 is made up of 13 amino acids. With 2 bases removed from V and 9 bases from J, the gap between germline ends came to 11 bases. Germline V lookup: CDR1 MNHEY, CDR2 SVGAGI. CDR3 loop: CASSYGEEGPQHF. As DNA, the CDR3 is TGTGCCAGCAGTTACGGTGAGGAGGGGCCCCAGCATTTT.

The V and J genes are TRBV9 and TRBJ1-3; TRBD1 is a possible D gene (5 bases). The CDR3 sequence is 15 residues long. Trimming stripped 6 bases from V and 0 bases from J, with 13 bases between. Germline CDR1 reads SGDLS; CDR2 reads YYNGEE. The CDR3 region has the DNA TGTGCCAGCACCCCAGACAGAGACTCTGGAAACACCATATATTTT. It codes for CASTPDRDSGNTIYF.

This clone occurred a few times. This rearrangement joins TRBV7-7 to TRBJ1-3; possibly TRBD1 for D (6 bases). Germline-derived CDR1 and CDR2 are SSHAT and FNYEAQ (reference sequence). The CDR3 sequence is 18 residues long. Trimming cost V 1 base and J 2 bases, with 18 bases left between them. The CDR3 loop reads CASSLEYPPDRPGNTIYF. The CDR3 bases are TGTGCCAGCAGCTTAGAGTACCCCCCCGACAGGCCTGGAAACACCATATATTTT.

The chain couples TRBV7-2 to TRBJ1-3; 7 nucleotides align to TRBD1. Germline V gene data show CDR1 as SGHTA and CDR2 as FQGNSA. After removal of 1 base from V and 4 bases from J, the junction contained 4 bases not matched to a gene. The CDR3 runs to 15 residues. CDR3: CASSLETGLGNTIYF. Written as DNA, the CDR3 is TGTGCCAGCAGCTTAGAGACAGGGCTAGGAAACACCATATATTTT. Full variable domain (rest looked up from reference TRBV7-2 and TRBJ1-3): GAGVSQSPSNKVTEKGKDVELRCDPISGHTALYWYRQSLGQGLEFLIYFQGNSAPDKSGLPSDRFSAERTGGSVSTLTIQRTQQEDSAVYLCASSLETGLGNTIYFGEGSWLTVV.

J is TRBJ1-5 and V is TRBV18, with a tentative D call TRBD1 (6 bases). This CDR3 region has 16 residues. The ends were cut back, 4 bases at V and 0 bases at J, with 13 bases in the middle. Per the germline V gene, CDR1 is KGHSH and CDR2 is LQKENI. DNA of the CDR3: TGTGCCAGCTCACAACAACAGGGACATAGCAATCAGCCCCAGCATTTT. This sequence encodes CASSQQQGHSNQPQHF.

The chain is built from TRBV6-5 and TRBJ1-2; 7 positions agree with TRBD1. Trimming cost V 6 bases and J 4 bases; bases outside gene matches: 2. Germline V gives CDR1 MNHEY, CDR2 SVGAGI. CDR3 length: 12 residues. CDR3 in DNA: TGTGCCAGCAGGGGGACAGCCTATGGCTACACCTTC. The encoded protein is CASRGTAYGYTF.

The rearrangement joins TRBV5-1 to TRBJ1-4; D is perhaps TRBD1 (5 bases). This CDR3 region has 14 residues. The V and J ends lost 0 bases and 8 bases respectively, with 11 bases between them. The germline V gene has CDR1 SGHRS and CDR2 YFSETQ. The CDR3 protein is CASSLGQNREKLFF. The DNA of the CDR3 is TGCGCCAGCAGCTTGGGACAGAATAGGGAAAAACTGTTTTTT.